These 14 T cell receptor beta chains originate from one sample sequenced in a study of cytomegalovirus exposure and HLA in healthy donors. The primer mix had 60 Vbeta and 13 Jbeta primers. Assay used: immunoSEQ multiplex PCR; TCRdb lists only in-frame clones, some missing. The table has 150,000 to 250,000 clones, roughly 78% seen once. Sequenced input: PBMCs. These receptors all stem from a woman in her thirties in good health and CMV-seropositive.

The V call is TRBV30, the J call TRBJ1-1, with D perhaps TRBD1 (6 bases). Per the germline V gene, CDR1 is GTSNPN and CDR2 is SVGIG (reference sequence). The length of the CDR3 is 12 residues. V was trimmed by 5 bases and J by 5 bases, leaving 12 bases between them. CDR3 region: CAWWGGRTEAFF. The CDR3 nucleotides read TGTGCCTGGTGGGGGGGCCGTACTGAAGCTTTCTTT.

V gene TRBV18 combines with J gene TRBJ1-2; D gene ambiguous. The V end was cut by 1 base, the J end by 0 bases, with 12 bases between. CDR3 length: 16 residues. Germline V gene data show CDR1 as KGHSH and CDR2 as LQKENI. Here the CDR3 DNA reads TGTGCCAGCTCACCACGACCCCTCGAGGCTAACTATGGCTACACCTTC. Its protein is CASSPRPLEANYGYTF.

This clone appeared a few times. The chain combines TRBV2 with TRBJ1-3; D gene ambiguous. Germline V CDR1 and CDR2: SNHLY, FYNNEI. Trimming pared 8 bases from V and 2 bases from J, leaving 13 bases between. This CDR3 contains 14 residues. The CDR3 sequence is CASHAVVPGNTIYF. The DNA of the CDR3 is TGTGCCAGCCACGCGGTAGTTCCTGGAAACACCATATATTTT.

V gene TRBV5-5 combines with J gene TRBJ2-3; 7 bases agree with TRBD1. The CDR3 runs to 15 residues. J gave up 1 base and V 1 base, and 3 bases lay outside the gene matches. Looked up from germline, CDR1 is SGHKS and CDR2 is YYEKEE (reference sequence). Here the CDR3 reads CASSLITGGTDTQYF. The CDR3 DNA reads TGTGCCAGCAGCTTGATCACAGGGGGCACAGATACGCAGTATTTT. Using reference TRBV5-5 and TRBJ2-3 for the parts outside the CDR3, the full variable domain is DAGVTQSPTHLIKTRGQQVTLRCSPISGHKSVSWYQQVLGQGPQFIFQYYEKEERGRGNFPDRFSARQFPNYSSELNVNALLLGDSALYLCASSLITGGTDTQYFGPGTRLTVL.

This chain uses TRBV21-1 with TRBJ2-4; the table's D call TRBD1 went unverified against the DNA. TRBV21-1 has pseudogene status. This CDR3 region has 14 residues. CDR3 sequence (DNA): TGTGCCAGCAGCAAACAGGGTGTCGGAAACATTCAGTACTTC. Its translation is CASSKQGVGNIQYF.

The V and J genes are TRBV7-6 and TRBJ1-3; D is possibly TRBD1 (5 bases). This CDR3 has 15 residues. V was pared by 1 base and J by 7 bases, with 14 bases between. Germline V gene data show CDR1 as SGHVS and CDR2 as FNYEAQ. For the CDR3, the DNA is TGTGCCAGCAGCTTAGGGCAGGGCGGTGGGAACACCATATATTTT. Its protein product is CASSLGQGGGNTIYF.

V is TRBV15 and J is TRBJ2-7, with 8 positions matching TRBD1. Germline V gene lookup returns CDR1 LNHNV and CDR2 YYDKDF (reference sequence). The CDR3 loop spans 15 amino acids. Unmatched junction bases numbered 8, after V lost 6 bases and J lost 1 base. DNA for the CDR3: TGTGCCACCAGTCCAGACAGGGGAGTTTCCTACGAGCAGTACTTC. Amino acids: CATSPDRGVSYEQYF.

CDR3 sequence reads: CASSPGSTNEQYF. The CDR3 nucleotides are TGTGCCAGCAGTCCAGGATCCACCAACGAGCAGTACTTC. The genes are TRBV6-5 and TRBJ2-7; D not certain. CDR1 and CDR2 (germline): MNHEY, SVGAGI. Trimming left V 5 bases short and J 5 bases short, with 13 bases between. There are 13 residues in the CDR3.

In this sample, this clone turned up a few times. The chain joins TRBV19 to TRBJ1-2, with D perhaps matching TRBD1 (5 bases). The CDR3 runs 15 residues. Germline-derived CDR1 and CDR2 are LNHDA and SQIVND (reference sequence). The V and J ends lost 8 bases and 5 bases respectively, with 21 bases between them. The CDR3 spells CASLGQFRESYGYTF. The CDR3 bases are TGTGCCAGTCTGGGGCAGTTCCGAGAGTCTTATGGCTACACCTTC.

V usage is TRBV29-1 and J usage is TRBJ1-1; 10 bases map to TRBD1. The V segment lost 7 bases and the J segment 0 bases; nucleotides outside the gene matches: 2. The CDR3 has 13 residues. CDR1 is SQVTM and CDR2 is ANQGSEA in the germline V gene. This CDR3 is CSGGTGVNTEAFF. The CDR3 bases are TGCAGCGGGGGGACAGGGGTGAACACTGAAGCTTTCTTT. The full variable domain, in which reference TRBV29-1 and TRBJ1-1 provide the parts outside the CDR3, is SAVISQKPSRDICQRGTSLTIQCQVDSQVTMMFWYRQQPGQSLTLIATANQGSEATYESGFVIDKFPISRPNLTFSTLTVSNMSPEDSSIYLCSGGTGVNTEAFFGQGTRLTVV.

The V and J genes are TRBV4-1 and TRBJ1-1; a possible D gene is TRBD1 (5 bases). V lost 0 bases and J lost 5, with 10 bases in between. The CDR3 spans 14 residues. Germline V gene data show CDR1 as MGHRA and CDR2 as YSYEKL. The CDR3 coding sequence is TGCGCCAGCAGCCAAGATCATACAGGTACTGAAGCTTTCTTT. This gives the protein CASSQDHTGTEAFF.

This sequence joins TRBV5-6 and TRBJ1-1; 8 nucleotides align to TRBD1. After removal of 1 base from V and 4 bases from J, the junction contained 9 bases not matched to a gene. The CDR3 runs 16 residues. Germline assignment: CDR1 SGHDT and CDR2 YYEEEE. CDR3 sequence reads: CASSLPDRVWGTEAFF. For the CDR3, the DNA is TGTGCCAGCAGCTTGCCGGACAGGGTTTGGGGCACTGAAGCTTTCTTT.

This chain's CDR3 is CASSFIRDSYEQYF. The CDR3 region has the DNA TGTGCCAGCAGCTTTATCAGGGACTCCTACGAGCAGTACTTC. The chain uses TRBV5-6 and TRBJ2-7; D is possibly TRBD1 (5 bases). The V and J ends lost 2 bases and 0 bases respectively, with 9 bases between them. CDR3 length: 14 amino acids. Germline loops: CDR1 SGHDT, CDR2 YYEEEE.

The chain joins TRBV30 to TRBJ1-2, with a tentative D call TRBD1 (6 bases). The CDR3 is 14 residues long. The ends were cut back, 1 base at V and 3 bases at J, with 12 bases in the middle. From germline, CDR1 is GTSNPN and CDR2 SVGIG (reference sequence). The DNA for the CDR3 is TGTGCCTGGAGTGGAGACAGGTACGACTATGGCTACACCTTC. Its protein is CAWSGDRYDYGYTF.